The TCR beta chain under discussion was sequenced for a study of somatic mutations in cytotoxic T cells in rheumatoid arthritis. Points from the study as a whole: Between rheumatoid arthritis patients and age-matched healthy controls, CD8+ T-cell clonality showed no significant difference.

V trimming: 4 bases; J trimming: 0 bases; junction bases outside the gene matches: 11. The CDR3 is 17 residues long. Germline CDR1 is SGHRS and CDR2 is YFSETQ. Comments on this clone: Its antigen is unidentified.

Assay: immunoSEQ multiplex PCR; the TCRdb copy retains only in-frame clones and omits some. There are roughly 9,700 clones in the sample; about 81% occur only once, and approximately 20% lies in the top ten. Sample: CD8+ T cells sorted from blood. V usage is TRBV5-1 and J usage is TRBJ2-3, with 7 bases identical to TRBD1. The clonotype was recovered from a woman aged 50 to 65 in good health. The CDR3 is CASSLGQPPSSTDTQYF. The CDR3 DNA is TGCGCCAGCAGCCTGGGACAGCCTCCTTCTAGCACAGATACGCAGTATTTT.